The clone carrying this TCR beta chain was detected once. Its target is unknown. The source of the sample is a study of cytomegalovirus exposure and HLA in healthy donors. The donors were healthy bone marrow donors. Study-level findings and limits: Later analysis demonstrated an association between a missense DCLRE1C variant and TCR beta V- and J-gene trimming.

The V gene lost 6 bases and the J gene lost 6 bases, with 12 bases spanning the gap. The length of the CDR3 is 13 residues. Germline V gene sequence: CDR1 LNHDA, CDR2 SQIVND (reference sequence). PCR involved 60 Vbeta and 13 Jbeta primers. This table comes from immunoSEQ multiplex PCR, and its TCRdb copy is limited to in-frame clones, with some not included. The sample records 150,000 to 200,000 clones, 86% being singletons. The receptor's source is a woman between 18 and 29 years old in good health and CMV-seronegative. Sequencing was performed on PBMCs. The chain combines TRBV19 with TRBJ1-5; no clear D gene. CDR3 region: CASRKTVTQPQHF. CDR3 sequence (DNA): TGTGCCAGTAGGAAAACAGTGACTCAGCCCCAGCATTTT.